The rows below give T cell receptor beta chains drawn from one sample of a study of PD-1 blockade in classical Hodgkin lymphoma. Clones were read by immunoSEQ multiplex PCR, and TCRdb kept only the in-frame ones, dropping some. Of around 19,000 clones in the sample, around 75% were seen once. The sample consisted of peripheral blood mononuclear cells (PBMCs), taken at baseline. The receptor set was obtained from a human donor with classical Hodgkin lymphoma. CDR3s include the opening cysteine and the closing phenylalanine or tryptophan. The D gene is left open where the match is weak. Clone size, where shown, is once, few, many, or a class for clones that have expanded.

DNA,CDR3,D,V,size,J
TGTGCCAGCAGTTTAGGTGGCTACACCTTC,CASSLGGYTF,NA,TRBV28,few,TRBJ1-2
TGCGCCAGCAGCCTGGAACCGGGACAGGGGCGTCAAGAGCAGTACTTC,CASSLEPGQGRQEQYF,TRBD1,TRBV5-1,medium-sized,TRBJ2-7
TGTGCCAGTAGTTCCCCGGTCGGGCGAAATTCACCCCTCCACTTT,CASSSPVGRNSPLHF,NA,TRBV19,NA,TRBJ1-6
TGTGCCAGCAGTTCCCAGGGACTAGCGGATAAAAACATTCAGTACTTC,CASSSQGLADKNIQYF,TRBD2,TRBV28,once,TRBJ2-4
TGCGCCAGCAGCGACCCTGAGGGGGCGGAGACCCAGTACTTC,CASSDPEGAETQYF,TRBD1,TRBV5-1,NA,TRBJ2-5
TGTGCCAGCTCACCTCGAGGCAATTCGAACACCGGGGAGCTGTTTTTT,CASSPRGNSNTGELFF,NA,TRBV18,NA,TRBJ2-2
TGTGCCAGTAGTATAGATCCAGGGGACCTCAAAGGGGAGCTGTTTTTT,CASSIDPGDLKGELFF,NA,TRBV19,NA,TRBJ2-2
TGTGCCAGCAGCTTTGGAGGGGCGATAGATACGCAGTATTTT,CASSFGGAIDTQYF,NA,TRBV7-2,NA,TRBJ2-3
TGTGCCAGCGCGACTGATTGGGGGACAGGGATAGCAGCTTTCTTT,CASATDWGTGIAAFF,TRBD1,TRBV13,NA,TRBJ1-1
TGTGCCAGCAGTAATCAGGGAGCTCACGGGGAGCTGTTTTTT,CASSNQGAHGELFF,NA,TRBV27,NA,TRBJ2-2
TGTGCCAGCAGTGATCCAGCGGGGGGTGCCTACGAGCAGTACTTC,CASSDPAGGAYEQYF,TRBD2,TRBV2,NA,TRBJ2-7
TGTGCCAGCAGCCCCTACGTAAGGGGGAACACTGAAGCTTTCTTT,CASSPYVRGNTEAFF,NA,TRBV7-8,NA,TRBJ1-1
TGTGCCAGCAGCTTAGCGGGTGGAAACACCATATATTTT,CASSLAGGNTIYF,NA,TRBV7-6,NA,TRBJ1-3
TGTGCCAGCAGTGGGCTTACAGGGGGCACCGGGGAGCTGTTTTTT,CASSGLTGGTGELFF,TRBD1,TRBV2,medium-sized,TRBJ2-2
TGTGCCAGCAGCTGGGGGGCGGGGGAAGAGACCCAGTACTTC,CASSWGAGEETQYF,NA,TRBV5-6,NA,TRBJ2-5
TGCGCCAGCAGCCAAGATTGGCAGGGGCAGACCTACGAGCAGTACTTC,CASSQDWQGQTYEQYF,NA,TRBV4-3,NA,TRBJ2-7
TGCGCCAGCAGCTTGGGGGATCAGGGGGAGGCTTTCTTT,CASSLGDQGEAFF,TRBD1,TRBV5-1,once,TRBJ1-1
TGCGCCAGCAGACCCCCAGGGGGCTGGTACGAGCAGTACTTC,CASRPPGGWYEQYF,TRBD1,TRBV5-1,NA,TRBJ2-7
TGTGCCATCAGTGAACAGCTTCAAAACTATGGCTACACCTTC,CAISEQLQNYGYTF,NA,TRBV10-3,few,TRBJ1-2
TGTGCTAGTGGTTTGTTCGGGGGGGCCTGGGAAAATGAGCAGTTCTTC,CASGLFGGAWENEQFF,TRBD2,TRBV12-5,NA,TRBJ2-1
TGTGCCAGCAGCTTCTCTGTCGGGCTAATTAACACCGGGGAGCTGTTTTTT,CASSFSVGLINTGELFF,NA,TRBV7-8,NA,TRBJ2-2
TGTGCCAGCAGTTTAGCGGGAGTCACAGATACGCAGTATTTT,CASSLAGVTDTQYF,TRBD2,TRBV27,NA,TRBJ2-3
TGCGCCAGCAGCCAGGGCGGGTTCGCCGGGGAGCTGTTTTTT,CASSQGGFAGELFF,NA,TRBV4-1,NA,TRBJ2-2
TGTGCCAGCAGCCTGAGGGAAGGCGAAAAACTGTTTTTT,CASSLREGEKLFF,NA,TRBV6-5,NA,TRBJ1-4
TGCGCCAGCAGCTTGGCCACAACAGGGGCGAGCACTGAAGCTTTCTTT,CASSLATTGASTEAFF,TRBD1,TRBV5-1,NA,TRBJ1-1
TGTGCCAGCAGCTTATCGGGGAGCGAGCAGTACTTC,CASSLSGSEQYF,NA,TRBV7-8,NA,TRBJ2-7
TGTGCCAGCAGCTTCCCGACAGGGATCTATGGCTACACCTTC,CASSFPTGIYGYTF,TRBD1,TRBV7-9,medium-sized,TRBJ1-2
TGTGCCAGCAGCCCATCCGCCAACGTCCTGACTTTC,CASSPSANVLTF,NA,TRBV7-9,few,TRBJ2-6
TGTGCCAGCTCTACGGGGGGGAACTCTGGGGCCAACGTCCTGACTTTC,CASSTGGNSGANVLTF,TRBD2,TRBV27,NA,TRBJ2-6
TGTGCCAGCAGCAGGACAGGGGACCACAATCAGCCCCAGCATTTT,CASSRTGDHNQPQHF,TRBD1,TRBV6-6,once,TRBJ1-5
TGTGCCAGCAGTCAGCAGACAACTACCTACGAGCAGTACTTC,CASSQQTTTYEQYF,NA,TRBV6-5,once,TRBJ2-7
TGTGCCAGCAGTCTCTCGGGGACAGGGGTGAAAGATACGCAGTATTTT,CASSLSGTGVKDTQYF,TRBD1,TRBV27,NA,TRBJ2-3
TGTGCCAGCAGCGCAGGGTCGTTGACTGGGGCCAACGTCCTGACTTTC,CASSAGSLTGANVLTF,NA,TRBV13,NA,TRBJ2-6
TGTGCCAGCACCCCACCCGGGCGCGATGAGCAGTTCTTC,CASTPPGRDEQFF,NA,TRBV11-3,NA,TRBJ2-1
TGTGCCAGCAGCTTGGTACTTTCGAACACCGGGGAGCTGTTTTTT,CASSLVLSNTGELFF,NA,TRBV5-4,NA,TRBJ2-2
TGTGGTACAGGGGCGAGCTCCTACAATGAGCAGTTCTTC,CGTGASSYNEQFF,TRBD1,TRBV19,NA,TRBJ2-1
TGCGCCAGCAGCCTCCGGACGTCCTACAATGAGCAGTTCTTC,CASSLRTSYNEQFF,NA,TRBV5-1,medium-sized,TRBJ2-1
TGTGCCAGTAGTATGTCTTACTCCGCAGGGGTCGGAAACACCATATATTTT,CASSMSYSAGVGNTIYF,NA,TRBV19,NA,TRBJ1-3
TGTGCCAGCAGCGGTAGCACAGATACGCAGTATTTT,CASSGSTDTQYF,NA,TRBV11-3,once,TRBJ2-3
TGCAGCGTGGAGGGTCCTGAAGCTTTCTTT,CSVEGPEAFF,NA,TRBV29-1,NA,TRBJ1-1
TGTGCCAGTAGCCTAGACAGGTCGAATGAAAAACTGTTTTTT,CASSLDRSNEKLFF,NA,TRBV19,medium-sized,TRBJ1-4
TGTGCCAGCAGTTTTAGCTGGGGCGGGGGGTTCGCCGACGCCTCTTCCTACGAGCAGTACTTC,CASSFSWGGGFADASSYEQYF,TRBD2,TRBV28,NA,TRBJ2-7
TGTGCCAGCAGTTCCATCGGGTGGAACACTGAAGCTTTCTTT,CASSSIGWNTEAFF,NA,TRBV6-5,NA,TRBJ1-1
TGTGCCTGGGCCTCGGATATCTATGGCTACACCTTC,CAWASDIYGYTF,NA,TRBV30,once,TRBJ1-2
TGTGCCAGCTCCACGAACAGCCTAGCAGGGGCCAACGTCCTGACTTTC,CASSTNSLAGANVLTF,NA,TRBV18,few,TRBJ2-6
TGTGCCAGCAGCTTGGATTACACCGGGGAGCTGTTTTTT,CASSLDYTGELFF,NA,TRBV5-4,NA,TRBJ2-2
TGTGCCAGCAGCCAATATCCAGAGGGGTACGAGCAGTACTTC,CASSQYPEGYEQYF,NA,TRBV16,NA,TRBJ2-7
TGTGCCAGCAGCTTAGGGCTAATGAACTATGGCTACACCTTC,CASSLGLMNYGYTF,NA,TRBV7-8,once,TRBJ1-2
TGTGCCAGCAGTTTACCCCGGAATAGCCTGAAGGCCTATAATTCACCCCTCCACTTT,CASSLPRNSLKAYNSPLHF,NA,TRBV28,NA,TRBJ1-6